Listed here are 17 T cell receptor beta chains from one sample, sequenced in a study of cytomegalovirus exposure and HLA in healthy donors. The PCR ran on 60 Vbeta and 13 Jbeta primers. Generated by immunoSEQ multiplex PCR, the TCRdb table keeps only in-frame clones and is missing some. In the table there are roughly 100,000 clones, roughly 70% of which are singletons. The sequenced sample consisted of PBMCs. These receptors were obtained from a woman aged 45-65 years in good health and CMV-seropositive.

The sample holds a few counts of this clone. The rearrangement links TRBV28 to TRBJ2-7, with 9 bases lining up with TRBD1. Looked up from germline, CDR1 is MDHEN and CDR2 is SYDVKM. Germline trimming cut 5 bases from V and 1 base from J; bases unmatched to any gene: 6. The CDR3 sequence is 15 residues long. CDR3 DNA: TGTGCCAGCAGTAGAGACAGGGGGTTATCCTACGAGCAGTACTTC. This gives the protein CASSRDRGLSYEQYF.

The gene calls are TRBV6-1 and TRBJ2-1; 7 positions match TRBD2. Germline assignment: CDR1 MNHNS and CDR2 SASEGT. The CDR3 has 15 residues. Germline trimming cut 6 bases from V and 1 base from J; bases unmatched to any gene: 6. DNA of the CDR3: TGTGCCAGCAGCGAGACTAGCCAATCCTACAATGAGCAGTTCTTC. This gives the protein CASSETSQSYNEQFF.

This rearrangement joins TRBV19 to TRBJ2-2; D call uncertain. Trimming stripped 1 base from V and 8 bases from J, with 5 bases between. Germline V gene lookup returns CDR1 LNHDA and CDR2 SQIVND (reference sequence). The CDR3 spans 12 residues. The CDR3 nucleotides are TGTGCCAGTAGTATAGCGACAGGGGAGCTGTTTTTT. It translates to CASSIATGELFF. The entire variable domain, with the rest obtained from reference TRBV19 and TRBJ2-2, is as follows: DGGITQSPKYLFRKEGQNVTLSCEQNLNHDAMYWYRQDPGQGLRLIYYSQIVNDFQKGDIAEGYSVSREKKESFPLTVTSAQKNPTAFYLCASSIATGELFFGEGSRLTVL.

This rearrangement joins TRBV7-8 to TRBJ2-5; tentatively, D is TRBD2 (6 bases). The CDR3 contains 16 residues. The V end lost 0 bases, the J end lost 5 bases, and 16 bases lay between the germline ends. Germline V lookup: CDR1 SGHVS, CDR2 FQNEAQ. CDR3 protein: CASSLAPGLRWETQYF. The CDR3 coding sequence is TGTGCCAGCAGCTTAGCACCGGGACTCCGATGGGAGACCCAGTACTTC.

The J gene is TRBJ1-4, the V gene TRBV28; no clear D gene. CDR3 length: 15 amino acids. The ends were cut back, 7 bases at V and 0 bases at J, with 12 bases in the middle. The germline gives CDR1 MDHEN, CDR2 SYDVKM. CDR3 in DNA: TGTGCCAGCATGAAGCCCGGGACAACTAATGAAAAACTGTTTTTT. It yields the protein CASMKPGTTNEKLFF. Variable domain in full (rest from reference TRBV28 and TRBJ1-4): DVKVTQSSRYLVKRTGEKVFLECVQDMDHENMFWYRQDPGLGLRLIYFSYDVKMKEKGDIPEGYSVSREKKERFSLILESASTNQTSMYLCASMKPGTTNEKLFFGSGTQLSVL.

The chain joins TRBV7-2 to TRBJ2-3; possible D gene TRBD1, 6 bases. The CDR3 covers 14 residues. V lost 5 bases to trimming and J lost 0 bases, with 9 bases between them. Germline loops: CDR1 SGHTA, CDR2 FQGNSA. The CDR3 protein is CASSPQGSTDTQYF. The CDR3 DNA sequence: TGTGCCAGCAGCCCTCAGGGGAGCACAGATACGCAGTATTTT.

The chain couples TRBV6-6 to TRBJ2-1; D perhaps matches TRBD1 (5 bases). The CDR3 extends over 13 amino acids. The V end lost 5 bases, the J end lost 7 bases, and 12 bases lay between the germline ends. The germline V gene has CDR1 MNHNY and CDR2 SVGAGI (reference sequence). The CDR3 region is CASSARVSNEQFF. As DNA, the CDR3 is TGTGCCAGCAGTGCCAGGGTTTCTAATGAGCAGTTCTTC.

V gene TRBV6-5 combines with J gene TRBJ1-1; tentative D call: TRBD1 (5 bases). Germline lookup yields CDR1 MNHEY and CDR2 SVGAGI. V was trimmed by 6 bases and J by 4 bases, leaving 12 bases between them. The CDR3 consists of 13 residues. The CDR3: CASSTNGGTEAFF. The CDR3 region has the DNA TGTGCCAGCAGCACTAACGGGGGCACTGAAGCTTTCTTT.

CDR3 sequence reads: CASSLTGINQPQHF. The CDR3 coding sequence is TGTGCCAGCAGTTTGACAGGGATCAATCAGCCCCAGCATTTT. The chain joins TRBV28 to TRBJ1-5, with 7 bases fitting TRBD1. This CDR3 is built from 14 residues. CDR1 and CDR2 (germline): MDHEN, SYDVKM. J lost 3 bases, V lost 3 bases, and 2 bases had no gene match.

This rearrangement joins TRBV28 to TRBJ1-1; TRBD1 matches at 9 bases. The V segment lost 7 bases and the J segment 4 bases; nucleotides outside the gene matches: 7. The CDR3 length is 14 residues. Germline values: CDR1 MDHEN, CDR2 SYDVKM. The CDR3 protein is CASTPTTGGTEAFF. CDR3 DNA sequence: TGTGCCAGCACTCCAACGACAGGGGGCACTGAAGCTTTCTTT.

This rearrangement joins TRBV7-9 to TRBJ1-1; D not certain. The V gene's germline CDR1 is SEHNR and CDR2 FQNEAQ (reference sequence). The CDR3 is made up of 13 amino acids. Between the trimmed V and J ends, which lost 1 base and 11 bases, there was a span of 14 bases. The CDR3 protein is CASSLELSSRAFF. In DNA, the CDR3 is TGTGCCAGCAGCTTAGAACTCTCATCGAGGGCTTTCTTT.

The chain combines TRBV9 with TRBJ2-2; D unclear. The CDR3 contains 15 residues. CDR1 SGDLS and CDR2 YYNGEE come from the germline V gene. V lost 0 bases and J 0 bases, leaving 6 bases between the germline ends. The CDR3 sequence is CASSVGGTNTGELFF. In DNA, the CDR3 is TGTGCCAGCAGCGTAGGCGGAACGAACACCGGGGAGCTGTTTTTT.

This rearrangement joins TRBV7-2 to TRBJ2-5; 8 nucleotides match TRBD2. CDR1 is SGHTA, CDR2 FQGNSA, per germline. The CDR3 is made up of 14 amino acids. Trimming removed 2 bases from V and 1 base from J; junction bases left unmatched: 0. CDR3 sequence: CASSLSGSQETQYF. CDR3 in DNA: TGTGCCAGCAGCTTAAGCGGGAGCCAAGAGACCCAGTACTTC.

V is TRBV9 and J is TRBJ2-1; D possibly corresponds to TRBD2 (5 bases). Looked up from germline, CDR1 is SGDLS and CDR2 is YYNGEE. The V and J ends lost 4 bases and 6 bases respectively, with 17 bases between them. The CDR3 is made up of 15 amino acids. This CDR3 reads CASSPRVATGNEQFF. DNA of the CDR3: TGTGCCAGCAGCCCCCGGGTAGCGACCGGCAATGAGCAGTTCTTC.

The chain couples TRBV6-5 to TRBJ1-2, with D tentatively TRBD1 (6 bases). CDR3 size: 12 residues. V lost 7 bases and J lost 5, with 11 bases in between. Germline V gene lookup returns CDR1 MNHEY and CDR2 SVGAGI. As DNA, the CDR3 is TGTGCCAGCAAACAGGGTTCTTATGGCTACACCTTC. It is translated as CASKQGSYGYTF.

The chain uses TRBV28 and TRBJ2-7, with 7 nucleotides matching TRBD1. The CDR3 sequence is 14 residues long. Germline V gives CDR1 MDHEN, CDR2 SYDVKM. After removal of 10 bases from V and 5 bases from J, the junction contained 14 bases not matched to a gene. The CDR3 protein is CATNRDSLRDEQYF. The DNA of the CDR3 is TGTGCCACCAACCGGGACAGTTTACGAGACGAGCAGTACTTC.

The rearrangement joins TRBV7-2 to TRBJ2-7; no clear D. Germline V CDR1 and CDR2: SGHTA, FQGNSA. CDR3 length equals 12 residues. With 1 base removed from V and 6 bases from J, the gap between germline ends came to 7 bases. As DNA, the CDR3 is TGTGCCAGCAGCTTAGTGGCCTTCGAGCAGTACTTC. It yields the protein CASSLVAFEQYF.